Listed below are T cell receptor beta chains from one sample, sequenced in a study of cytomegalovirus exposure and HLA in healthy donors. Assay used: immunoSEQ multiplex PCR; TCRdb lists only in-frame clones, some missing. The sample records some 70,000 clones, 55% to 75% being singletons. The specimen was PBMCs. These receptors were obtained from a woman aged 30 to 39 in good health and CMV-seronegative. The CDR3 runs from the conserved cysteine through the conserved F or W. The D gene is left open where the match is weak. Only some rows state a clone size, as once, few, many or a class for expanded clones.

CDR3aa,CDR3nt,abundance,v_gene,d_gene,j_gene
CASSIEGGFTEAFF,TGTGCCAGTAGTATAGAGGGGGGGTTCACTGAAGCTTTCTTT,NA,TRBV19,NA,TRBJ1-1
CASSKVTSGGRNNEQFF,TGTGCCAGCAGCAAAGTGACTAGCGGGGGAAGAAACAATGAGCAGTTCTTC,many,TRBV21-1,NA,TRBJ2-1
CASSLAATGEKLFF,TGTGCCAGCAGTTTAGCGGCGACTGGTGAAAAACTGTTTTTT,NA,TRBV27,NA,TRBJ1-4
CASSWRFQMNTEAFF,TGTGCCAGCAGCTGGAGGTTTCAAATGAACACTGAAGCTTTCTTT,NA,TRBV7-9,NA,TRBJ1-1
CASIQGKGRVYNSPLHF,TGTGCCAGTATACAGGGAAAGGGCCGGGTTTATAATTCACCCCTCCACTTT,NA,TRBV2,NA,TRBJ1-6
CASTPRRQTNYGYTF,TGTGCCAGCACCCCGCGGCGTCAGACCAACTATGGCTACACCTTC,NA,TRBV2,NA,TRBJ1-2
CASSLIQNQNYGYTF,TGTGCCAGCAGCTTAATACAGAACCAAAACTATGGCTACACCTTC,NA,TRBV7-9,NA,TRBJ1-2
CAGRLDTEAFF,TGTGCCGGCCGATTGGACACTGAAGCTTTCTTT,NA,TRBV6-6,NA,TRBJ1-1
CASSDRQGLHF,TGTGCCAGCAGTGACAGACAGGGCCTCCACTTT,NA,TRBV2,TRBD1,TRBJ1-6
CASSPLGLESGDTQYF,TGTGCCAGCAGCCCCCTCGGCCTAGAGAGTGGAGATACGCAGTATTTT,NA,TRBV5-4,NA,TRBJ2-3
CASIGRGRNGELFF,TGTGCCAGTATCGGGAGGGGGCGTAACGGGGAGCTGTTTTTT,NA,TRBV19,NA,TRBJ2-2
CASSPIRSVHRDYGYTF,TGTGCCAGCAGCCCCATTCGATCCGTCCACCGAGACTATGGCTACACCTTC,once,TRBV11-2,NA,TRBJ1-2
CASSQVSRGGYTF,TGTGCCAGCAGCCAAGTGAGCAGAGGTGGCTACACCTTC,NA,TRBV4-2,NA,TRBJ1-2
CASSYRTGPGTDTQYF,TGTGCCAGCAGTTACCGGACAGGTCCAGGCACAGATACGCAGTATTTT,NA,TRBV6-6,TRBD1,TRBJ2-3
CASGPRGGLETQYF,TGTGCCAGCGGACCTCGGGGGGGGCTGGAGACCCAGTACTTC,few,TRBV25-1,TRBD2,TRBJ2-5
CASSLDTAGLAVSYEQYF,TGTGCCAGCAGCTTAGATACTGCAGGACTAGCGGTTTCCTACGAGCAGTACTTC,NA,TRBV11-2,TRBD2,TRBJ2-7
CASSSDSRGNEQYF,TGCGCCAGCAGCTCGGACAGTAGGGGGAACGAGCAGTACTTC,NA,TRBV5-1,NA,TRBJ2-7
CASSLDAGLAGSWETQYF,TGTGCCAGCAGCTTGGACGCGGGACTAGCGGGGAGTTGGGAGACCCAGTACTTC,NA,TRBV5-6,TRBD2,TRBJ2-5
CAWSRDRMLANYGYTF,TGTGCCTGGAGCCGCGACAGGATGCTAGCTAACTATGGCTACACCTTC,NA,TRBV30,NA,TRBJ1-2
CASSQDSGRGATDTQYF,TGCGCCAGCAGCCAAGATTCGGGGCGGGGGGCCACAGATACGCAGTATTTT,medium-sized,TRBV4-3,TRBD2,TRBJ2-3
CASSESRHSNQPQHF,TGTGCCAGCAGTGAATCCAGACATAGCAATCAGCCCCAGCATTTT,NA,TRBV25-1,NA,TRBJ1-5
CSVETGGAYGYTF,TGCAGCGTAGAGACAGGGGGCGCTTATGGCTACACCTTC,NA,TRBV29-1,TRBD1,TRBJ1-2
CASSRQGNYNEQFF,TGTGCCAGTAGTCGACAGGGGAACTACAATGAGCAGTTCTTC,NA,TRBV19,TRBD1,TRBJ2-1
CASSVASGGANLETQYF,TGTGCCAGCAGCGTGGCTAGCGGGGGGGCAAATTTAGAGACCCAGTACTTC,few,TRBV9,TRBD2,TRBJ2-5
CASSPERGAAEQYF,TGTGCCAGCTCGCCGGAGCGGGGGGCCGCCGAGCAGTACTTC,few,TRBV7-2,TRBD2,TRBJ2-7
CASSTGTGYEQFF,TGTGCCAGCAGCACCGGGACAGGGTATGAGCAGTTCTTC,NA,TRBV2,TRBD1,TRBJ2-1
CASSLGSGGAKNIQYF,TGCGCCAGCAGCTTGGGTAGCGGGGGGGCCAAAAACATTCAGTACTTC,NA,TRBV5-1,TRBD2,TRBJ2-4
CASSLEQGRQYF,TGCGCCAGCAGCTTGGAACAGGGGCGGCAGTACTTC,NA,TRBV5-1,TRBD1,TRBJ2-7
CASSPRQGVWNTEAFF,TGTGCCAGCTCTCCCCGACAGGGGGTATGGAACACTGAAGCTTTCTTT,NA,TRBV9,TRBD1,TRBJ1-1